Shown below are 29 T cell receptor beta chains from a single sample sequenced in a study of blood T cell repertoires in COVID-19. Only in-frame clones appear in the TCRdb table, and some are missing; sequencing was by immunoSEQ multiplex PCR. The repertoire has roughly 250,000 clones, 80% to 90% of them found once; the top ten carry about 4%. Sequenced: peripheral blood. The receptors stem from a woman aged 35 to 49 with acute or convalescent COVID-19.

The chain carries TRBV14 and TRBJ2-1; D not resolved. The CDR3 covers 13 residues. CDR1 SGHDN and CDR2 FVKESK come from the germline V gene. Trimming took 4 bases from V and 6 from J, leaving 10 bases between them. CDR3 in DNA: TGTGCCAGCAGCCTGCGAGGCCTCAATGAGCAGTTCTTC. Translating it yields CASSLRGLNEQFF.

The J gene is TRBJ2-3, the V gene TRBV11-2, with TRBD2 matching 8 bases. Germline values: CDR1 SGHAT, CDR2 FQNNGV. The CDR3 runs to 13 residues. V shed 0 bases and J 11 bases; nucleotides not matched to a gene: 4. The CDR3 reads CASSLDLSGEQYF. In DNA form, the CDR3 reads TGTGCCAGCAGCTTAGATCTTAGCGGGGAGCAGTATTTT.

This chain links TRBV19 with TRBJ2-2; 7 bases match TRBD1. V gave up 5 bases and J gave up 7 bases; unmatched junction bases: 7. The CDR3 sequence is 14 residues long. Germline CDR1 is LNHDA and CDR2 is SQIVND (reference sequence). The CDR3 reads CASSATGLGGELFF. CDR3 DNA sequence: TGTGCCAGTAGTGCGACAGGGTTAGGCGGGGAGCTGTTTTTT.

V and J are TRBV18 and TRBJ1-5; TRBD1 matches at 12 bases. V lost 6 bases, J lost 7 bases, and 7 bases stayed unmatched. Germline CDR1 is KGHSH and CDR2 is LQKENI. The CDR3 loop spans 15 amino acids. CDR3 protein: CASSGTGGAGQPQHF. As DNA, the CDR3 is TGTGCCAGCTCCGGGACAGGGGGCGCAGGGCAGCCCCAGCATTTT.

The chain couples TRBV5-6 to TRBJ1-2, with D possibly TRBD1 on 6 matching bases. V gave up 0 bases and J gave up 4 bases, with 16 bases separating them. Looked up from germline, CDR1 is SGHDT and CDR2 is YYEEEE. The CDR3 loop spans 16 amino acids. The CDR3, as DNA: TGTGCCAGCAGCTTGGCCGGACAGTCTAGGTTCTATGGCTACACCTTC. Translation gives CASSLAGQSRFYGYTF.

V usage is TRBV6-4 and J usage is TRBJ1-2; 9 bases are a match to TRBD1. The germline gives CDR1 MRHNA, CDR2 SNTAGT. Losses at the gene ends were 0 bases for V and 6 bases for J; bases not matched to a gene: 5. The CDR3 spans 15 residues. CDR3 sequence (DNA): TGTGCCAGCAGTGACTCAGGGACAGGGTTCAATGGCTACACCTTC. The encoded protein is CASSDSGTGFNGYTF.

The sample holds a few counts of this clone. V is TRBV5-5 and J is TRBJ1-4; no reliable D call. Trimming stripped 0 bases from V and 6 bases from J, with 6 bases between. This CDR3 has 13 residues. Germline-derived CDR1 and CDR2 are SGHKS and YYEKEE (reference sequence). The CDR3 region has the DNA TGTGCCAGCAGCTTGGGAGGGTATGAAAAACTGTTTTTT. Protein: CASSLGGYEKLFF.

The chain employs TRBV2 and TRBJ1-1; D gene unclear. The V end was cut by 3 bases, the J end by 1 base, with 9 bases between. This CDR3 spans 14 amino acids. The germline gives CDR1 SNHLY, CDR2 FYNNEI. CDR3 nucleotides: TGTGCCAGCAGTGAGACCTGGAGGAACACTGAAGCTTTCTTT. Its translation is CASSETWRNTEAFF.

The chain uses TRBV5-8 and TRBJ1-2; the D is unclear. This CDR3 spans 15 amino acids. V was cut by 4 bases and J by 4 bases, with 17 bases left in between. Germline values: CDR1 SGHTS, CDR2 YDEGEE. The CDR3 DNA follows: TGTGCCAGCAGCCCCCCCACCGGAGTAGCCTATGGCTACACCTTC. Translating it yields CASSPPTGVAYGYTF. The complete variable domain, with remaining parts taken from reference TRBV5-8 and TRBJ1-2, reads EAGVTQSPTHLIKTRGQQATLRCSPISGHTSVYWYQQALGLGLQFLLWYDEGEERNRGNFPPRFSGRQFPNYSSELNVNALELEDSALYLCASSPPTGVAYGYTFGSGTRLTVV.

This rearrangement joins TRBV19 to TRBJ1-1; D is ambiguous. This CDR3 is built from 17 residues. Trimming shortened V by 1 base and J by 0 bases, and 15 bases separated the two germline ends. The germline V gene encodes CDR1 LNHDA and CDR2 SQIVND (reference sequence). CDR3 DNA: TGTGCCAGTAGTATAGGTAGCAGATCCCACATGAACACTGAAGCTTTCTTT. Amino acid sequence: CASSIGSRSHMNTEAFF.

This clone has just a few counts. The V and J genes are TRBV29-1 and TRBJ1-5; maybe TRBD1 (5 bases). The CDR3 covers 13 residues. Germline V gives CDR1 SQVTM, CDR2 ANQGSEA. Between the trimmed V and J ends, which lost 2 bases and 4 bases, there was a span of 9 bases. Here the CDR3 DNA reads TGCAGCGTTGAATCAGGGTCAAATCAGCCCCAGCATTTT. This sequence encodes CSVESGSNQPQHF.

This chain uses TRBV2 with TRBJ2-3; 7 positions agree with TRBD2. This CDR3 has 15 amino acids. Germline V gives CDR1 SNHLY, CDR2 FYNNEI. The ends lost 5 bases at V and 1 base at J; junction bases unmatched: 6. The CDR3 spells CASSQSSGRTDTQYF. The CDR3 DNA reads TGTGCCAGCAGTCAGTCTAGCGGACGCACAGATACGCAGTATTTT.

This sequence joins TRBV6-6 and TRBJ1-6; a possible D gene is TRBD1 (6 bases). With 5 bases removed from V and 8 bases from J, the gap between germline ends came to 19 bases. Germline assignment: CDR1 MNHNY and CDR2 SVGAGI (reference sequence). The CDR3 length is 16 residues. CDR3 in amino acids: CASSPPTGLLDSPLHF. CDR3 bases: TGTGCCAGCAGTCCCCCGACAGGTCTGTTGGATTCACCCCTCCACTTT.

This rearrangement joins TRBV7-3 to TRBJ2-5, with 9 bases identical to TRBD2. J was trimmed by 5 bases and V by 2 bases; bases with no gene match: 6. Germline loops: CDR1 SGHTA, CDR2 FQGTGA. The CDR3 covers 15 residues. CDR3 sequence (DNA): TGTGCCAGCAGCTTATCCGTAGCGGGGGCTGAGACCCAGTACTTC. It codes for CASSLSVAGAETQYF. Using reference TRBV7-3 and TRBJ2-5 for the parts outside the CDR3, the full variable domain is GAGVSQTPSNKVTEKGKYVELRCDPISGHTALYWYRQSLGQGPEFLIYFQGTGAADDSGLPNDRFFAVRPEGSVSTLKIQRTERGDSAVYLCASSLSVAGAETQYFGPGTRLLVL.

The CDR3 reads CASSTQQVLGEKLFF. In nucleotides, the CDR3 is TGTGCCAGCAGTACGCAACAGGTTTTAGGTGAAAAACTGTTTTTT. The chain links TRBV6-5 to TRBJ1-4, with TRBD1 as a possible D gene (5 bases). V was pared by 5 bases and J by 7 bases, with 17 bases between. Germline CDR1 is MNHEY and CDR2 is SVGAGI. The CDR3 is 15 residues long.

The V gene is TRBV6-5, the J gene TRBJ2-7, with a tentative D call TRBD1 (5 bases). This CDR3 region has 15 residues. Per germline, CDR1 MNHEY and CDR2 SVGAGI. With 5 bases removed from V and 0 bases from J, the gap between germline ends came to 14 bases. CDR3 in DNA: TGTGCCAGCAGTCAAAGACAGTACCTCTCCTACGAGCAGTACGTC. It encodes CASSQRQYLSYEQYV.

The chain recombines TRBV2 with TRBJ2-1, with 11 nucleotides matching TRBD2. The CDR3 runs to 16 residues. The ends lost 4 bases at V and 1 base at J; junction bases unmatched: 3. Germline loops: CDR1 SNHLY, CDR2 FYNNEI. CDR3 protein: CASSGIAGGSYNEQFF. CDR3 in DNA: TGTGCCAGCAGTGGAATAGCGGGGGGGTCCTACAATGAGCAGTTCTTC.

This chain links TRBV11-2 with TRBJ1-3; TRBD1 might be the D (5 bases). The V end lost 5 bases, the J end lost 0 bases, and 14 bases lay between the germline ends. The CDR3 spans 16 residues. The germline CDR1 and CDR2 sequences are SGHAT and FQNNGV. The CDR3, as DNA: TGTGCCAGCAGCCTGGCGGGGCGGCACTCTGGAAACACCATATATTTT. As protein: CASSLAGRHSGNTIYF.

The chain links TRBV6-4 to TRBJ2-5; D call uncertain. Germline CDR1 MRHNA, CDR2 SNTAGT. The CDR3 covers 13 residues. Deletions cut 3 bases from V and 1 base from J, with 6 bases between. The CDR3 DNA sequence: TGTGCCAGCAGTGAAAACAGCCAAGAGACCCAGTACTTC. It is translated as CASSENSQETQYF.

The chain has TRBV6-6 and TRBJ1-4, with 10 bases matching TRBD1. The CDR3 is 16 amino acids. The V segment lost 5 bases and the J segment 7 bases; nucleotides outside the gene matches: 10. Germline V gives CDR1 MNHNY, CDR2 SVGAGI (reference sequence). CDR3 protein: CASSPGQGIGFEKLFF. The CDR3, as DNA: TGTGCCAGCAGTCCGGGACAGGGGATCGGTTTTGAAAAACTGTTTTTT.

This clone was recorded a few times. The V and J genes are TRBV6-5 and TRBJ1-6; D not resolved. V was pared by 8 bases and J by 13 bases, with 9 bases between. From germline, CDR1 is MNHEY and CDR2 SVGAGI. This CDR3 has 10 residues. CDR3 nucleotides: TGTGCCAGCGGCCCCAACCCCCTCCACTTT. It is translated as CASGPNPLHF.

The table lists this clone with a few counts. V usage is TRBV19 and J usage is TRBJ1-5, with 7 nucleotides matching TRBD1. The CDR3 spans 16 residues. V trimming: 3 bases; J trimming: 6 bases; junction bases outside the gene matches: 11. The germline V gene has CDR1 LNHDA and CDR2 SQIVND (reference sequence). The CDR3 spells CASSIGGTVRSQPQHF. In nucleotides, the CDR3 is TGTGCCAGTAGTATCGGCGGGACAGTCCGAAGTCAGCCCCAGCATTTT.

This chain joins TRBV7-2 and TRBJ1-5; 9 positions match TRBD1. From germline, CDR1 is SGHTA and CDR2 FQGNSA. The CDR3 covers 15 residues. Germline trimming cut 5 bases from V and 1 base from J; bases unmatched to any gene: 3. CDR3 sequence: CASSGGQGSNQPQHF. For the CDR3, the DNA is TGTGCCAGCAGCGGGGGACAGGGAAGCAATCAGCCCCAGCATTTT.

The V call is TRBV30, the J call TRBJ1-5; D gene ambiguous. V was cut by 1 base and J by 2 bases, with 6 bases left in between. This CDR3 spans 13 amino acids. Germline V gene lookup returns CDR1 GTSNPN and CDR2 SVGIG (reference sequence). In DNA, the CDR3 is TGTGCCTGGAGTGCGACTGGCAATCAGCCCCAGCATTTT. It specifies CAWSATGNQPQHF.

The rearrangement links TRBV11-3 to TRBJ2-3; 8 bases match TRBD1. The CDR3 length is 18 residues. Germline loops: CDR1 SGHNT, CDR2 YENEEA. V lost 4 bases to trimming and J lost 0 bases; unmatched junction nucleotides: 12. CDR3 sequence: CASSSGDRGTSSTDTQYF. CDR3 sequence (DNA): TGTGCCAGCAGCTCTGGAGACAGGGGAACTTCTAGCACAGATACGCAGTATTTT.

In DNA form, the CDR3 reads TGTGCCACCAGCAGAGCGCAGGGGAACACCGGGGAGCTGTTTTTT. Residues: CATSRAQGNTGELFF. This chain uses TRBV15 with TRBJ2-2, with TRBD1 as a possible D gene (5 bases). The germline CDR1 and CDR2 sequences are LNHNV and YYDKDF (reference sequence). Trimming stripped 1 base from V and 1 base from J, with 7 bases between. The CDR3 has 15 residues.

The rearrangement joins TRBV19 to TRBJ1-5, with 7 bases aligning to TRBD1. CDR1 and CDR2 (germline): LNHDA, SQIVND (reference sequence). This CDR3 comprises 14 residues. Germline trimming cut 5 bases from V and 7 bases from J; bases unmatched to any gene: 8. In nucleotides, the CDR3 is TGTGCCAGTAGTTCTATGGCAGGGGGACAGCCCCAGCATTTT. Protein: CASSSMAGGQPQHF.

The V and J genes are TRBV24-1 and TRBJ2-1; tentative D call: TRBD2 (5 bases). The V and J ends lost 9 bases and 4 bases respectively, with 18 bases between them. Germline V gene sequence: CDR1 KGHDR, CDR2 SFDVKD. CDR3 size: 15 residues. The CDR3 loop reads CATRGRGLGYNEQFF. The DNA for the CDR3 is TGTGCCACCCGTGGTCGGGGTCTAGGGTACAATGAGCAGTTCTTC.

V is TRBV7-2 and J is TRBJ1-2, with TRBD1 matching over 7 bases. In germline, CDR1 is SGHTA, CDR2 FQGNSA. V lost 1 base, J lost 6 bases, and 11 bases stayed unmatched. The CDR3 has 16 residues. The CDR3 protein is CASSLGPTPGQDGYTF. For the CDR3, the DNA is TGTGCCAGCAGCTTAGGCCCAACACCTGGACAGGATGGCTACACCTTC.